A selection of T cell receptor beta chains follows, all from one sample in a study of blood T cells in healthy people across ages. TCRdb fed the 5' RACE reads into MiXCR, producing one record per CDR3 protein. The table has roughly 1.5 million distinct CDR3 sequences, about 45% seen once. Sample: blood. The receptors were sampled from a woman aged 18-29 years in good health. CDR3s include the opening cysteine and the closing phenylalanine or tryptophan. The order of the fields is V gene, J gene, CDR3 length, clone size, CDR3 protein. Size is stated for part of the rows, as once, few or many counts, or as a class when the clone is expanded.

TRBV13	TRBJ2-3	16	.	CASSSSSGGPPDTQYF
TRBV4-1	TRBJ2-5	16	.	CASSHQIGTGPLTQYF
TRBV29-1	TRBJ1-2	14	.	CSVAPRKTNYGYTF
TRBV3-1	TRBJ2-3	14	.	CASSLAAGVYTQYF
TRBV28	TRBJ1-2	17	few	CASSPWAPVDRDYGYTF
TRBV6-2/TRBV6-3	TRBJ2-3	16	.	CASSYEASRRTDTQYF
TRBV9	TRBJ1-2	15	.	CASSGYRGANYGYTF
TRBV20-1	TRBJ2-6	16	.	CSARDLTGDGANVLTF
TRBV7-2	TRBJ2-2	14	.	CASAGTANTGELFF
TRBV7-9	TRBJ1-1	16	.	CASSHRDRGIMTEAFF
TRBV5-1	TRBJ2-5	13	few	CASSLGGHETQYF
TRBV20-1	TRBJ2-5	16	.	CSAREPHRDQKETQYF
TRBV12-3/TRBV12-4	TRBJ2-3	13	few	CASSFDRTDTQYF
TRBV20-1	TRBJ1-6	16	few	CSARVREGSYNSPLHF
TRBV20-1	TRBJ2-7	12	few	CSASPGQGASYF
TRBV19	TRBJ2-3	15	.	CASSILGAGTDTQYF
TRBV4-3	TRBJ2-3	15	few	CASSTLAGFTDTQYF
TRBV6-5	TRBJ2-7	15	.	CASSYDGQGSYEQYF
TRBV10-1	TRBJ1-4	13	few	CASSERPNEKLFF
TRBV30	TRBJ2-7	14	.	CAWKREMGSYEQYF
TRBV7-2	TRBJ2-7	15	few	CASSLSPGRSYEQYF
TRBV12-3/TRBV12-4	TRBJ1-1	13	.	CASRVTKNTEAFF
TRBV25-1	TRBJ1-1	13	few	CASSERTGAEAFF
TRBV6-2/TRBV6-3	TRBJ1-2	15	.	CASSLPGMGNYGYTF
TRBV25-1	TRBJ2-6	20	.	CASSETSGPGARSGANVLTF
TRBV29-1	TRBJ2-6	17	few	CSVPRGTGATGANVLTF
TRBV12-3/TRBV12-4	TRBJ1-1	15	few	CASSALGAQETEAFF
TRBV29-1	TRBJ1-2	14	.	CSVEGQAGVYGYTF
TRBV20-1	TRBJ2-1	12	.	CSAWTSYNEQFF
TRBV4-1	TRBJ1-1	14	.	CASRGRTMGTEAFF
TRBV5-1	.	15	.	CASTPSGTLYYEQYF
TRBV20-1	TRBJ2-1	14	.	CSARGGQGSETQFF
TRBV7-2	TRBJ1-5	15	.	CASRATHHSNRPQHF
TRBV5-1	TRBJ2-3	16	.	CASSLWRGPSTDTQYF
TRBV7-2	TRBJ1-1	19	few	CASSFSTSTVLFMNTEAFF
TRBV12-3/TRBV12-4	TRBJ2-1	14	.	CASSWDGTNSEQFF
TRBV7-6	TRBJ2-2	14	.	CASSLLGTGGELFF
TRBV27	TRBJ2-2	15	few	CASSTDRGNTGELFF
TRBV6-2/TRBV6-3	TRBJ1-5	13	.	CASIGRSNQPQHF
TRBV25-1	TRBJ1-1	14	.	CASSKGEGFAEAFF
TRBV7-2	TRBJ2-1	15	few	CASSLGSGMHNEQFF
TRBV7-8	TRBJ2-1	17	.	CASSSPGLQLQRNEQFF
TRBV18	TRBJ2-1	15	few	CASSPVTGGTNEQFF